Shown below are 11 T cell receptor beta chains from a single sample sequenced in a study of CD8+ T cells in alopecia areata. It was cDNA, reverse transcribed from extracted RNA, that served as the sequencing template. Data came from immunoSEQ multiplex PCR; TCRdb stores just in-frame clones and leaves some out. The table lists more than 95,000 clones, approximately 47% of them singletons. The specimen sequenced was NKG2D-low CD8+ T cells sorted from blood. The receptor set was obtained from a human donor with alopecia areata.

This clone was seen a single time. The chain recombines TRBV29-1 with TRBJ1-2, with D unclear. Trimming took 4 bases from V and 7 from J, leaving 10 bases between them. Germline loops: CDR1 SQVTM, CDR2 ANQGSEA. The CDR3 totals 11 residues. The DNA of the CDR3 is TGCAGCGTTGCCGCCGAGGGTGGCTACACCTTC. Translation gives CSVAAEGGYTF.

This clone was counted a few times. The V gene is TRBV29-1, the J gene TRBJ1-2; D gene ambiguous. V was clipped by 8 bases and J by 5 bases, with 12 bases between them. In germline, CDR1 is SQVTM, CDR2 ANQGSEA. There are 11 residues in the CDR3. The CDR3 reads CSSPSEYGYTF. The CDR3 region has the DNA TGCAGCTCCCCCAGCGAATATGGCTACACCTTC.

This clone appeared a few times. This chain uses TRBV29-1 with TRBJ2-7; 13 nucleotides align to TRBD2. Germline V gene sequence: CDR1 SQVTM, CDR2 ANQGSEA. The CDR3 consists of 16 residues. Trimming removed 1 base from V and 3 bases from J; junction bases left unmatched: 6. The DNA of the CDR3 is TGCAGCGTTGAAGCCGAGGGGACTAGCGGGGTCTACGAGCAGTACTTC. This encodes CSVEAEGTSGVYEQYF.

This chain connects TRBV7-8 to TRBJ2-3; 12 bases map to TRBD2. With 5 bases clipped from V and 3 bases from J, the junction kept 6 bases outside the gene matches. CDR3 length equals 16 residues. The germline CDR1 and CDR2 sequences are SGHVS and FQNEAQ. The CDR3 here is CASSATLAGGTDTQYF. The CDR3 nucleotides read TGTGCCAGCAGCGCGACTCTAGCGGGAGGGACAGATACGCAGTATTTT.

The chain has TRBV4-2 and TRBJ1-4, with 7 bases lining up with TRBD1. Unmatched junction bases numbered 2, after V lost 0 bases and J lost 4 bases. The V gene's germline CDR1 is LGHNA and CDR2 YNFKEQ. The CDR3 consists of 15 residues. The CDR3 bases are TGTGCCAGCAGCCAAGACAGGGGGGGTAATGAAAAACTGTTTTTT. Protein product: CASSQDRGGNEKLFF.

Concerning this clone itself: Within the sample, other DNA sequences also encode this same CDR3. CDR3: CASRTYNEQFF. The CDR3 DNA sequence: TGTGCCAGCCGAACCTACAATGAGCAGTTCTTC. The chain links TRBV27 to TRBJ2-1; D gene ambiguous. This CDR3 region has 11 residues. V dropped 8 bases and J dropped 2 bases, with 4 bases sitting between them. CDR1 and CDR2 from the germline V gene are MNHEY and SMNVEV (reference sequence).

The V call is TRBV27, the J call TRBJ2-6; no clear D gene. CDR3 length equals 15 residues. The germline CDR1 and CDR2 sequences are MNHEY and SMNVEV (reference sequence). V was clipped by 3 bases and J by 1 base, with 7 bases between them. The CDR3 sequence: CASSFAPSGANVLTF. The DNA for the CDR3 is TGTGCCAGCAGTTTTGCGCCTTCTGGGGCCAACGTCCTGACTTTC. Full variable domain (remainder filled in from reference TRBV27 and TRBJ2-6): EAQVTQNPRYLITVTGKKLTVTCSQNMNHEYMSWYRQDPGLGLRQIYYSMNVEVTDKGDVPEGYKVSRKEKRNFPLILESPSPNQTSLYFCASSFAPSGANVLTFGAGSRLTVL.

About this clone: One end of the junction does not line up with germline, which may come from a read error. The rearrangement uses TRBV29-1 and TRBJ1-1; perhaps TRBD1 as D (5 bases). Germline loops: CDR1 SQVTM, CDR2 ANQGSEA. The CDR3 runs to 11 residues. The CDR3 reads CSVEDSTEAFF. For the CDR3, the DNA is TGCAGCGTCGAAGACAGCACTGAAGCTTTCTTT.

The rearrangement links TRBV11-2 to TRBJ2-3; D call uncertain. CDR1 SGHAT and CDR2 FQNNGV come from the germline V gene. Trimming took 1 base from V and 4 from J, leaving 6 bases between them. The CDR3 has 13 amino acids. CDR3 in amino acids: CASSLGASDTQYF. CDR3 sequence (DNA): TGTGCCAGCAGCTTAGGAGCTTCAGATACGCAGTATTTT.

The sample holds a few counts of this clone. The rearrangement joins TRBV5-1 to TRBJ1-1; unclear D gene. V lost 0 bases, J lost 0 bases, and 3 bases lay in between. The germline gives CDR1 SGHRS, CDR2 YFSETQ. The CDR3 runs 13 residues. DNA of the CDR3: TGCGCCAGCAGCTTGGGACTGAACACTGAAGCTTTCTTT. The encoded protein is CASSLGLNTEAFF.

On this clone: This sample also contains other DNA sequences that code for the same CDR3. The CDR3 DNA reads as TGTGCCAGCAGTTTTCAAGGTCAGCCCCAGCATTTT. Its protein product is CASSFQGQPQHF. V gene TRBV27 combines with J gene TRBJ1-5; no clear D gene. The length of the CDR3 is 12 residues. Trimming pared 3 bases from V and 6 bases from J, leaving 6 bases between. Germline loops: CDR1 MNHEY, CDR2 SMNVEV (reference sequence).